This T cell receptor (beta chain) came from a study of blood T cell repertoires in COVID-19. Original handling: How many nucleated cells were present was estimated from reference gene primer amplification. Here immunoSEQ multiplex PCR was the method, and the copy in TCRdb shows in-frame clones only, minus some. D and trimming were read from the DNA, whereas the V and J calls and clone size are those reported in that table. In the table there are just over 300,000 clones, around 86% of which are singletons. Two negative PCRs, clearance, or symptom resolution had been documented for recovered Cohort 3 donors. The receptor was derived from a man aged 25-45 years who had recovered from COVID-19. Sequencing used PBMCs or T cells enriched from blood (not recorded which).

Here the CDR3 DNA reads TGTGCCACCAGAGGTGAGGGCTCTGGAAACACCATATATTTT. It specifies CATRGEGSGNTIYF. This chain uses TRBV15 with TRBJ1-3; the D is unclear. Germline CDR1 is LNHNV and CDR2 is YYDKDF (reference sequence). The length of the CDR3 is 14 residues. V dropped 6 bases and J dropped 0 bases, with 9 bases sitting between them. Supplemented by reference TRBV15 and TRBJ1-3, the full variable domain reads DAMVIQNPRYQVTQFGKPVTLSCSQTLNHNVMYWYQQKSSQAPKLLFHYYDKDFNNEADTPDNFQSRRPNTSFCFLDIRSPGLGDTAMYLCATRGEGSGNTIYFGEGSWLTVV.